Detailed here is one T cell receptor beta chain. Its antigen remains undetermined. Base quality data are lacking; no much larger clone is found one base away. The cohort consisted of 650 to 700 healthy bone marrow donors. At the time of sampling, all cohort members were nominally healthy, though unrecorded immune exposures were likely present. The donor tested CMV seropositive, placing the donor among the roughly 270 seropositive members of the cohort. A peripheral blood sample was provided by each donor, and peripheral blood mononuclear cells were used for TCR beta sequencing. The Qiagen DNeasy Blood Extraction Kit was used to extract genomic DNA from the blood cell samples. The data are from a study of cytomegalovirus exposure and HLA in healthy donors (dated 2017 in TCRdb). Turning to the overall study: In an earlier analysis of under 600 of the donors, around 290 Gb of sequence data and 100 million or so unique TCR beta sequences from about 179 million T cells were reported. Every discovery cohort repertoire had been produced on one sequencing platform. An earlier analysis of more than 450 of the donors used high-throughput TCR beta sequencing to judge whether each TCR beta V gene segment behaved as functional or pseudogenic. Donor age, sex, ethnicity and CMV serostatus were collected together with the repertoire data. Across under 500 genotyped donors of the cohort, an average of about 240,000 unique TCR beta nucleotide sequences per donor were sequenced, and around 19% of those sequences were non-productive. The study combined high-throughput TCR immunosequencing, statistical association of individual TCRs with disease status, and machine learning to predict cytomegalovirus infection status. A later analysis re-analyzed previously published TCR beta repertoires from 500 to 700 donors and added high-resolution HLA genotyping to study TCR occurrence patterns. HLA typing covered class I and class II loci at four-digit resolution. Because of strong linkage in the cohort, a handful of DR-DQ haplotypes were treated as single units for association and clustering. The study aimed to test whether cataloging public T cell receptors could reveal signatures of past pathogen exposure. Among the roughly 390 genotyped donors, around 81% belonged to the genetic ancestry cluster associated with self-reported Caucasian donors. Typing coverage differed by locus: A, B, C, DRB1 and DQB1 were typed in about 629-640 donors, DQA1 in 522, DPA1 in 600 to 610, and DPB1 in roughly 450. Rather than using new phenotypic data, the later analysis identified candidate immune exposures from TCR beta sequences and from how often those sequences occurred across donors. The study used immunosequencing to profile the T cell repertoires of some 600 subjects and linked those repertoires to cytomegalovirus serostatus. A separate validation cohort of roughly 130 different subjects was used in addition to the approximately 700-subject first cohort. About 320 gigabases of sequencing data and tens of millions of unique TCR sequences were included in an early release covering about 600 HLA-typed donors. A later genetic analysis used genome-wide SNP genotypes for about 55% of the 666 donors, treating that subset as a discovery cohort. The paper as a whole reports these results and caveats: Broadly in line with IMGT annotations, most TCR beta V segments showed up in productive rearrangements about 87% or about 30% of the time in an earlier analysis of about 500 of the donors. In a later analysis, HLA-associated TCR beta chains were found to be more clonally expanded and to have lower generation probabilities than equally common non-associated chains. Specific HLA alleles were associated with over 15,000 TCR beta sequences at a false discovery rate of 0.05 in a later analysis. The classifier was reported to diagnose cytomegalovirus status with high specificity and sensitivity in both the original cohort and the validation cohort. Presence/absence analyses assumed roughly uniform sequencing depth across donors, an assumption that may not hold. A further reported finding was that TCR beta sequences accurately predicted the HLA-A and HLA-B alleles for most subjects in the first cohort. The authors suggested that the approach could potentially be generalized to other disease states and immunological phenotypes. In vitro tests confirmed that a few of the cytomegalovirus-associated TCR beta chains recognize cytomegalovirus antigens. The earlier analysis of 587 of the donors excluded roughly 16 rarely observed V segments, including chromosome 9 orphons, because counts were too low. A later analysis reported that several top co-occurrence clusters appeared linked to parvovirus B19, influenza, CMV and Epstein-Barr virus. In a later genetic analysis, a missense DCLRE1C variant was associated with V-gene and J-gene trimming of TCR beta chains, and the association was replicated in an independent cohort. Because some donors lacked HLA typing at each locus, the association tests relied only on the typed subset. Linkage disequilibrium might explain the correlated functional status among segregating V segments, but an unknown experimental factor could not be excluded. According to a later genetic analysis, donors in an Asian-associated ancestry cluster had fewer N-insertions in productive TCRs than the roughly 700-donor mean. The cohort was sequenced for TCR beta chains only, and without alpha or paired-chain data the features that could be detected were limited. A later analysis found that TCR association rates varied across HLA loci, with DRB1 alleles showing the most associated TCRs and HLA-C alleles the fewest. According to a later analysis, most CMV-associated TCR beta chains appeared to be HLA-restricted, and the HLA associations seemed to be driven largely by CMV exposure. A total of 164 TCR beta chains were listed by the study as associated with cytomegalovirus. Across donors, most TCR sequences were observed very rarely, whereas some public TCRs were present in many individuals. Assigning TCR associations to individual alleles was difficult when HLA alleles, especially DR and DQ, strongly co-occurred. CMV serostatus was the only immune exposure information available for the cohort. Some IMGT-functional V segments, including TRBV6-2 and TRBV6-3, could not be distinguished by the 87-base-pair reads and were therefore excluded. A group of highly shared sequence variants was considered likely to be a technical artifact of the sequencing pipeline.

The CDR3 starts with the cysteine, ends with the phenylalanine, and has 16 residues. Here the CDR3 DNA is all that survives: 48 bases in frame from base 1. Libraries came from the immunoSEQ multiplex PCR assay. The multiplex PCR relied on a mix of 60 forward primers for TCR Vbeta segments and 13 reverse primers for TCR Jbeta segments. A multiplex PCR assay on genomic DNA amplified the CDR3 region of rearranged TCR beta genes. The Illumina HiSeq System was used to sequence the amplified TCR beta libraries as 87-base-pair reads. Under the source paper's analysis protocol: Across the roughly 600 repertoires, a later analysis counted 80 million or so unique TCR beta chains, some 11 million of which were shared by at least two donors. A nearest-neighbor algorithm error-corrected the raw reads and collapsed the reads into unique sequences, merging closely related sequences to remove PCR and sequencing errors. Alignment of CDR3 sequences to IMGT reference sequences was used to assign V, D and J gene segments. Each retained sequence needed at least a six-nucleotide match to both a V gene segment and a J gene segment. A rearrangement counted as productive if the CDR3 had no stop codons and remained in frame with V and J, and every other rearrangement counted as non-productive. Following IMGT convention, CDR3 was defined as the stretch from the second conserved V-encoded cysteine to the conserved J-encoded phenylalanine. The earlier analysis of about 570 of the donors excluded any sequence lacking an unambiguous match to a single V gene segment. In an earlier analysis of several hundred of the donors, V segments were called functional above 56.7% productive rearrangements and were called segregating when the between-donor standard deviation exceeded 5%. A statistical classification framework was developed to diagnose cytomegalovirus status using the catalog of TCR beta chain sequences. In a later analysis, V and J genes were assigned by comparing TCR nucleotide sequences against IMGT/GENE-DB human TR gene sequences. In a later analysis, CDR3 sequences and most-parsimonious VDJ recombination scenarios were assigned using the TCRdist pipeline. In a later analysis, each TCR beta chain was defined by its CDR3 amino acid sequence together with its V-gene family, and reads without a unique V-gene family were excluded. As a way to deal with suspected cross-contamination and a sequencing artifact, a later analysis dropped roughly 620 nucleotide sequences that were highly shared and had low generation probability. In a later analysis, a clonal expansion index was calculated for each public chain from normalized within-repertoire ranks of inferred template counts. In a later analysis, generation probabilities were computed with a VDJ recombination model fitted to out-of-frame rearrangements, and the resulting probabilities were checked against IGoR. Hypergeometric tests were used in a later analysis to score TCR-TCR, TCR-HLA and TCR-CMV co-occurrence, with a repertoire-size bias correction applied to the TCR pairs. To estimate false discovery rates, a later analysis permuted the HLA or CMV assignments 20 times. A later analysis grouped co-occurring TCRs with DBSCAN, adding TCRdist sequence similarity when clustering within HLA-allele-positive subsets. Co-occurrence clustering excluded repertoires with fewer than 30,000 or more than 120,000 public chains, plus five with anomalous nucleotide sharing. The clones in this table, taken by TCRdb from immuneACCESS, are in-frame only. Not every clone is retained; where verified, under half of the shortfall comes from an unresolved V gene, and the cause of the rest is unknown. Clone size and V and J calls were adopted from that table, with D and trimming inferred from the DNA. For this sample the table gives more than 100,000 clones, of which roughly four fifths were detected only once. Approximately 1.8% of the sample is held by the ten biggest clonotypes.

Sequenced input: PBMCs. The chain employs TRBV21-1 and TRBJ1-6; the DNA was not compared with TRBD1, the D call given in the table. TRBV21-1 is a pseudogene segment. The receptor was derived from a female donor in good health and CMV-seropositive. The CDR3 loop reads CASSNPKGQGGSPLHF. In nucleotide form, the sequence is TGTGCCAGCAGCAATCCAAAGGGACAGGGCGGTTCACCCCTCCACTTT.